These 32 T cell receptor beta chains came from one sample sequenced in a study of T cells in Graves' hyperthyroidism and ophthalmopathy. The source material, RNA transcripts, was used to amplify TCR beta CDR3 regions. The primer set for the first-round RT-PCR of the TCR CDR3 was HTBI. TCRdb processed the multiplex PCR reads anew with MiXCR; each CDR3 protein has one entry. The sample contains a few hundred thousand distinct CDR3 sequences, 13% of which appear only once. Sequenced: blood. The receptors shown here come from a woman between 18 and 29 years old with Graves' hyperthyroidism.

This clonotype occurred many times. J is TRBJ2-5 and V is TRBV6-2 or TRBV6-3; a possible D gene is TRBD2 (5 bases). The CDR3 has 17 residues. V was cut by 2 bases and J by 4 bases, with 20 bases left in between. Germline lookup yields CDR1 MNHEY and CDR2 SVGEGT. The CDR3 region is CASSYEFEGLGRETQYF. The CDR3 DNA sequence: TGTGCCAGCAGTTACGAGTTTGAGGGCCTTGGGCGAGAGACCCAGTACTTC.

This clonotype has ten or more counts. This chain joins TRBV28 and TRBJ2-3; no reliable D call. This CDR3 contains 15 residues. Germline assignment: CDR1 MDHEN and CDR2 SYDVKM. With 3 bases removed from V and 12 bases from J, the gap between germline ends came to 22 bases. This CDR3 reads CASSFQTQKRYSQYF. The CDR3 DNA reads TGTGCCAGCAGTTTTCAAACCCAGAAGAGATACTCCCAGTATTTT.

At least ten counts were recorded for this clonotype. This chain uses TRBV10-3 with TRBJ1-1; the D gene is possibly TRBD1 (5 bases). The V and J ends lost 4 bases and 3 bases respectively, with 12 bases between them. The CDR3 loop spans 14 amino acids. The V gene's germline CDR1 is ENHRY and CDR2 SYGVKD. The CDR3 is CAISVLGGDTEAFF. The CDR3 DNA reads TGTGCCATCAGTGTTTTAGGAGGGGACACTGAAGCTTTCTTT.

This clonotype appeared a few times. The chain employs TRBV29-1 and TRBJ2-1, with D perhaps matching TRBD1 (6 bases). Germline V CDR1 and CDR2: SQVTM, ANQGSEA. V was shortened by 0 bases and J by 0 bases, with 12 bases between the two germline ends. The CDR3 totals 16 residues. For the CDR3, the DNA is TGCAGCGTTGAAGATCATTTGGGGGCCTCCTACAATGAGCAGTTCTTC. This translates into CSVEDHLGASYNEQFF.

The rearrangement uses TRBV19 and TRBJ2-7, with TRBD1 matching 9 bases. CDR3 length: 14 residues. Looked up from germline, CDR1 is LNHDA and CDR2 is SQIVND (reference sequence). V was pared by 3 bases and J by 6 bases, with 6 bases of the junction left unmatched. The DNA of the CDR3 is TGTGCCAGTAGTATTGGGGACAGGGTCGGCGAGCAGTACTTC. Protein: CASSIGDRVGEQYF.

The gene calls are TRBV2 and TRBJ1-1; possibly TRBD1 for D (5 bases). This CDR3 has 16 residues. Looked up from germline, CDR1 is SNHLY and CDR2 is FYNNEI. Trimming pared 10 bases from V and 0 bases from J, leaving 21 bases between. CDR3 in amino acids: CAIIRGAGELNTEAFF. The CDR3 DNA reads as TGTGCCATCATTCGAGGGGCCGGAGAGTTGAACACTGAAGCTTTCTTT.

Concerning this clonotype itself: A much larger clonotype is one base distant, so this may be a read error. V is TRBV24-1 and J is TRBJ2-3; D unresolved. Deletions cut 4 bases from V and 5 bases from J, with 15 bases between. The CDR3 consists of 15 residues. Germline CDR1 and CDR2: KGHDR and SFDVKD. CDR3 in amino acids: CATSDPDGSKDTQYF. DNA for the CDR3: TGTGCCACCAGTGACCCGGACGGTTCTAAAGATACGCAGTATTTT.

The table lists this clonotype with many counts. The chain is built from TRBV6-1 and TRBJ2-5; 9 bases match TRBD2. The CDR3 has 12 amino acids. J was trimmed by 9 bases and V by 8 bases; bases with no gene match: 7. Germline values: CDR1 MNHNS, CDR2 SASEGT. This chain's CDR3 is CASSGGGGAQYF. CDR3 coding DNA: TGTGCCAGCTCTGGCGGGGGGGGGGCCCAGTACTTC.

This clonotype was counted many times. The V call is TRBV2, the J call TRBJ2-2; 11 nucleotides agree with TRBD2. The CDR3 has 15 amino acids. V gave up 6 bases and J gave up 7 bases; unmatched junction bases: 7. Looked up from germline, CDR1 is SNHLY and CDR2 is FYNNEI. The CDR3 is CASSYTSGRVGELFF. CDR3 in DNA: TGTGCCAGCAGCTATACTAGCGGGAGAGTCGGGGAGCTGTTTTTT.

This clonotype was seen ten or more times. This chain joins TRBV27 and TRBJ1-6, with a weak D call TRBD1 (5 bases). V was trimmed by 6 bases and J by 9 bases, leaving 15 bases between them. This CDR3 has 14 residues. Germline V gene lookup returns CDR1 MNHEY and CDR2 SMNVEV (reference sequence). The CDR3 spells CASRPTGQVSPLHF. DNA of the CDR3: TGTGCCAGCAGACCAACAGGACAAGTTTCACCCCTCCACTTT.

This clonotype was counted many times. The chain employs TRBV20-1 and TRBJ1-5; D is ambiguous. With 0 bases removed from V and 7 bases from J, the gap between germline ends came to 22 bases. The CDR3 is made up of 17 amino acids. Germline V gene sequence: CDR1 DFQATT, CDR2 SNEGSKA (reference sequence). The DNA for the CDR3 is TGCAGTGCTAGAGATCTGGATCGTCAGGTAGGAGAGCAGCCCCAGCATTTT. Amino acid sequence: CSARDLDRQVGEQPQHF.

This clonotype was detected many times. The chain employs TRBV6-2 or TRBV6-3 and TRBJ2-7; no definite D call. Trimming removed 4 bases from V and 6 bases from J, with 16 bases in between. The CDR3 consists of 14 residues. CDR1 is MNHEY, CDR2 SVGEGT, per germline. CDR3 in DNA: TGTGCCAGCAGTTTCTCTAGAGTTGGGGTCGAGCAGTACTTC. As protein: CASSFSRVGVEQYF.

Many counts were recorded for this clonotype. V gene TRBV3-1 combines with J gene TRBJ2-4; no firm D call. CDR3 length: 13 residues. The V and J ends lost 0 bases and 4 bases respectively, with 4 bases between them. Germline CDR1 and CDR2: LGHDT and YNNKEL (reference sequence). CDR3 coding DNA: TGTGCCAGCAGCCAAGATAAGAAAAACATTCAGTACTTC. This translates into CASSQDKKNIQYF. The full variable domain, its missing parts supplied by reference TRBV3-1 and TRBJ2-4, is DTAVSQTPKYLVTQMGNDKSIKCEQNLGHDTMYWYKQDSKKFLKIMFSYNNKELIINETVPNRFSPKSPDKAHLNLHINSLELGDSAVYFCASSQDKKNIQYFGAGTRLSVL.

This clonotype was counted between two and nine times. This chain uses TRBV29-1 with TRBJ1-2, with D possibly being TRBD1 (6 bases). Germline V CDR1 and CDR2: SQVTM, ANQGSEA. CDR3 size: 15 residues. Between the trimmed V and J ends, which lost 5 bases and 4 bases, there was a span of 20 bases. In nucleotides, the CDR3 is TGCAGCGTTCTGGTCGAGGACAGCCCCCTCTATGGCTACACCTTC. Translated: CSVLVEDSPLYGYTF.

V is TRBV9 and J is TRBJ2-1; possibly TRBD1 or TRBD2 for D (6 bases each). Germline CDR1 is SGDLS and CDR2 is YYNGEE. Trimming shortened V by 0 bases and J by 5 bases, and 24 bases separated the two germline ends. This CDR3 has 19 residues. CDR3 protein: CASSVEGGLARGVHNEQFF. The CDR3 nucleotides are TGTGCCAGCAGCGTAGAGGGAGGCCTAGCGAGGGGGGTTCACAATGAGCAGTTCTTC.

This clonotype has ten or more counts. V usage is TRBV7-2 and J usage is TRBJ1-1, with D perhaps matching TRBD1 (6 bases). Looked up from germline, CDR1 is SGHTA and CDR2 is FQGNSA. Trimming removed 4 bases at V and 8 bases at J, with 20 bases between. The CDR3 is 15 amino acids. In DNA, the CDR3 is TGTGCCAGCAGCTCGCCGGGGCTAGGGGGGGAGGAAGCTTTCTTT. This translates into CASSSPGLGGEEAFF. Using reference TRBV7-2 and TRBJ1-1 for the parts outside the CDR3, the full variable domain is GAGVSQSPSNKVTEKGKDVELRCDPISGHTALYWYRQSLGQGLEFLIYFQGNSAPDKSGLPSDRFSAERTGGSVSTLTIQRTQQEDSAVYLCASSSPGLGGEEAFFGQGTRLTVV.

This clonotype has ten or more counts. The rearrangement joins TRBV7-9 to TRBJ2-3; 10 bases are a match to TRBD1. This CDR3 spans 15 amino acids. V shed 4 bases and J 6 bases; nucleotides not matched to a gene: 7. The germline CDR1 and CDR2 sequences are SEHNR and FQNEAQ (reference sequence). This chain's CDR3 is CASSWERTGGDTQYF. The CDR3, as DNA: TGTGCCAGCAGCTGGGAGAGGACAGGGGGGGATACGCAGTATTTT. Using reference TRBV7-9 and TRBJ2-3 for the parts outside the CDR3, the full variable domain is DTGVSQNPRHKITKRGQNVTFRCDPISEHNRLYWYRQTLGQGPEFLTYFQNEAQLEKSRLLSDRFSAERPKGSFSTLEIQRTEQGDSAMYLCASSWERTGGDTQYFGPGTRLTVL.

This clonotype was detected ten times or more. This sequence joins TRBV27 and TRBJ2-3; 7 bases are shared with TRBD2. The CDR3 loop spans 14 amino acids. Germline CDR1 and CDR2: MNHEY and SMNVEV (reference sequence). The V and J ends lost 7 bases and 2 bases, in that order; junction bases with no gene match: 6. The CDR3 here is CASMGGVYTDTQYF. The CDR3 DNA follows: TGTGCCAGCATGGGAGGGGTCTACACAGATACGCAGTATTTT.

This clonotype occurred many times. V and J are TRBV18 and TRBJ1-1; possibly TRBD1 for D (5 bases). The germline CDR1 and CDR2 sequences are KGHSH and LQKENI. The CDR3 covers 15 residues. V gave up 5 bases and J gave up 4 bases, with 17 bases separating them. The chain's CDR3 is CASSATGTPGTEAFF. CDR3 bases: TGTGCCAGCTCAGCAACCGGGACCCCGGGCACTGAAGCTTTCTTT.

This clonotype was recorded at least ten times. The CDR3 bases are TGTGCCAGCAGTTTATCTCCCGGGGAGCTGTTTTTT. It codes for CASSLSPGELFF. The genes are TRBV28 and TRBJ2-2; no clear D gene. The germline CDR1 and CDR2 sequences are MDHEN and SYDVKM. Trimming took 1 base from V and 6 from J, leaving 3 bases between them. The CDR3 has 12 amino acids.

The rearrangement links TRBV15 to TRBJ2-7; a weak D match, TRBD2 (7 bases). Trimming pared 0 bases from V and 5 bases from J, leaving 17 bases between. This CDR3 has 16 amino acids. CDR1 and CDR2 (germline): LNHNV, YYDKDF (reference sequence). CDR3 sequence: CATSRDRGALFDEQYF. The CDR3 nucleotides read TGTGCCACCAGCAGAGATCGGGGGGCGCTTTTCGACGAGCAGTACTTC.

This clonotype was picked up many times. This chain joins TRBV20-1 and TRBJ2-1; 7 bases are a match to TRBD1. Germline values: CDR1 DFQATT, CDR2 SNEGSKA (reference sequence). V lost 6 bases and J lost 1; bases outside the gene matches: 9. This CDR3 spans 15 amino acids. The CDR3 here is CSAGYGTVSYNEQFF. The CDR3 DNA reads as TGCAGTGCCGGCTACGGGACAGTTTCCTACAATGAGCAGTTCTTC.

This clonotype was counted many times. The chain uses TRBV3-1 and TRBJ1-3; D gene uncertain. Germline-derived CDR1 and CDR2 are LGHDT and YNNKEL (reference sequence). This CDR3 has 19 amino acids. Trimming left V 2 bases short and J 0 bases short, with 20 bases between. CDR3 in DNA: TGTGCCAGCAGCCAACCCGTCCCGGGGAGAGACCCCTCTGGAAACACCATATATTTT. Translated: CASSQPVPGRDPSGNTIYF.

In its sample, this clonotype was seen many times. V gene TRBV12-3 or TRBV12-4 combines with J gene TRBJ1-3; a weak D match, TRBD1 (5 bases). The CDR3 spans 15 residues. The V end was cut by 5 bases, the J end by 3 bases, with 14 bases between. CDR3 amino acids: CASSPGRIYGNTIYF. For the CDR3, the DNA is TGTGCCAGCAGTCCGGGACGCATTTATGGAAACACCATATATTTT.

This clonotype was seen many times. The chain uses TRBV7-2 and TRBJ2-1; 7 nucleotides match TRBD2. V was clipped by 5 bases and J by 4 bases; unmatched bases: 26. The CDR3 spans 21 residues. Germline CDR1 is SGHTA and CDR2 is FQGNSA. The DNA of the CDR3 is TGTGCCAGCAGCCCAAGAGGTCCCAAGTTGGCCGGGAGGAGCGTTTACAATGAGCAGTTCTTC. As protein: CASSPRGPKLAGRSVYNEQFF. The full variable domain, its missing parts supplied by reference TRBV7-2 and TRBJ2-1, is GAGVSQSPSNKVTEKGKDVELRCDPISGHTALYWYRQSLGQGLEFLIYFQGNSAPDKSGLPSDRFSAERTGGSVSTLTIQRTQQEDSAVYLCASSPRGPKLAGRSVYNEQFFGPGTRLTVL.

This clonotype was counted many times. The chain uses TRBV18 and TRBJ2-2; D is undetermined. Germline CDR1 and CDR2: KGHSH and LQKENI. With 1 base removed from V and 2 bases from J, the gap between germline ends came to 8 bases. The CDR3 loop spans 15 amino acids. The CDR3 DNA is TGTGCCAGCTCACCACAACAAACCAACACCGGGGAGCTGTTTTTT. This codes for CASSPQQTNTGELFF.

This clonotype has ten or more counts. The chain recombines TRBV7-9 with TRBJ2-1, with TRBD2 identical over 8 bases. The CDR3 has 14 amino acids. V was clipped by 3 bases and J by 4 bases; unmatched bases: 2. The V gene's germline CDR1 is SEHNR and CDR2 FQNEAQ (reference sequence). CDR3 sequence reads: CASSLRGEYNEQFF. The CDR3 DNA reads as TGTGCCAGCAGCTTGCGGGGGGAATACAATGAGCAGTTCTTC. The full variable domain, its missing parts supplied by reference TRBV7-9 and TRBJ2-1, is DTGVSQNPRHKITKRGQNVTFRCDPISEHNRLYWYRQTLGQGPEFLTYFQNEAQLEKSRLLSDRFSAERPKGSFSTLEIQRTEQGDSAMYLCASSLRGEYNEQFFGPGTRLTVL.

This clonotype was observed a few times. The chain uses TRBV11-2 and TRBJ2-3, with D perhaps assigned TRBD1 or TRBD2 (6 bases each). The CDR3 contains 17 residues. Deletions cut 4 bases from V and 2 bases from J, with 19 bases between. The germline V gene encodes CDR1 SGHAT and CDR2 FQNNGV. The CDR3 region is CASSSHFRGEPTDTQYF. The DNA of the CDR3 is TGTGCCAGCAGCTCGCATTTTAGGGGGGAGCCCACAGATACGCAGTATTTT.

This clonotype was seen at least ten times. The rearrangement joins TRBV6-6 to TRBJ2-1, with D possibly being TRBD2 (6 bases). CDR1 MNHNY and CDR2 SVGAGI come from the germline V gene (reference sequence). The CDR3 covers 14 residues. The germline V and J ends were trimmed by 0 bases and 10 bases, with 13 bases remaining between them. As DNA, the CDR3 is TGTGCCAGCAGTTACTCGAGAACTAGCAGCGAGCAGTTCTTC. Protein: CASSYSRTSSEQFF.

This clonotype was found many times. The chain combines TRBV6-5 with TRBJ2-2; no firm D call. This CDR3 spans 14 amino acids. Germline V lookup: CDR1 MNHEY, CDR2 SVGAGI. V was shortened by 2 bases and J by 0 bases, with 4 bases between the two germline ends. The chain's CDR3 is CASSYQANTGELFF. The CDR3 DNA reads TGTGCCAGCAGTTACCAGGCGAACACCGGGGAGCTGTTTTTT.

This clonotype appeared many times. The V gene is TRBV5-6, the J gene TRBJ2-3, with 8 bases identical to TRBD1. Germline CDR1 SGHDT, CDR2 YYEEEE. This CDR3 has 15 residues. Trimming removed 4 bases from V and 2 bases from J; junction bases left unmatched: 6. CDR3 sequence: CASSLGQAYTDTQYF. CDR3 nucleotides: TGTGCCAGCAGCCTGGGACAGGCCTACACAGATACGCAGTATTTT.

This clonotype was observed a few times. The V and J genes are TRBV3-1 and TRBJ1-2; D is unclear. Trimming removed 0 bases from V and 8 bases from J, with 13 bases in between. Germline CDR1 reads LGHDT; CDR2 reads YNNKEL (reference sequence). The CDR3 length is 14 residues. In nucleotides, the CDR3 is TGTGCCAGCAGCCAAGATTATCGCGGGTCGGGCTACACCTTC. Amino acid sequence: CASSQDYRGSGYTF.